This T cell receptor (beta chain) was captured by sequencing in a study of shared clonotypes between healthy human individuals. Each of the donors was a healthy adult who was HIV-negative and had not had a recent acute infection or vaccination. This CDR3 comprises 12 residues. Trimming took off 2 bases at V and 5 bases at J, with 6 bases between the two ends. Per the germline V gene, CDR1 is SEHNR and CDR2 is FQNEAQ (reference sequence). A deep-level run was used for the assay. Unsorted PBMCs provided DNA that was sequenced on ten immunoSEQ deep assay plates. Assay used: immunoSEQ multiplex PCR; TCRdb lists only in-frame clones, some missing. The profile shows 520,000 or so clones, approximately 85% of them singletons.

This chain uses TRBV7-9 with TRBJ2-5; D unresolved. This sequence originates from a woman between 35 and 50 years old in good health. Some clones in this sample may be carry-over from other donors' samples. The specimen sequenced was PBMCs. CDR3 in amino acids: CASSLWLETQYF. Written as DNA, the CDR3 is TGTGCCAGCAGCTTATGGCTGGAGACCCAGTACTTC.